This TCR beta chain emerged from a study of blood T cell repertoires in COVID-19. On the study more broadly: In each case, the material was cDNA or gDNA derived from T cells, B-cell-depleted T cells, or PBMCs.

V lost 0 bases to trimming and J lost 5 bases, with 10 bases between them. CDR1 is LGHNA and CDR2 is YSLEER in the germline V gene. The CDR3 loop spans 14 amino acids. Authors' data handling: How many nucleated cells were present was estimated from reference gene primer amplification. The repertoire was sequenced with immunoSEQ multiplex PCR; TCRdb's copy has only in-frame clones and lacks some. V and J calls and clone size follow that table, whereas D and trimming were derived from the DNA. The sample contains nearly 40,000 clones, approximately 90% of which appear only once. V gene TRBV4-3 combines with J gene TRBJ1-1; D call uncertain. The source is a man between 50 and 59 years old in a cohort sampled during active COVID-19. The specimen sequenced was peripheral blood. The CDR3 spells CASSQDSRTTEAFF. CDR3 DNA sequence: TGCGCCAGCAGCCAAGATTCGCGGACTACTGAAGCTTTCTTT.